These T cell receptor beta chains were read from a single sample in a study of shared clonotypes between healthy human individuals. This table comes from immunoSEQ multiplex PCR, and its TCRdb copy is limited to in-frame clones, with some not included. The table includes 1,100,000 or so clones, around 82% detected once. The source material was memory CD4+ T cells from PBMCs. Receptor source: a man between 18 and 29 years old in good health. Some clones in this sample may be carry-over from other donors' samples. Each CDR3 is given with its conserved first and last residue. A D gene is named only where the DNA matches it firmly. The size field is filled for only some rows; it gives once, few, many or a size class.

d_call j_call cdr3_length clone_size v_call cdr3_aa cdr3_nt
NA TRBJ1-5 17 many TRBV5-6 CASSLSMGGLSNQPQHF TGTGCCAGCAGCTTGTCGATGGGGGGACTGAGCAATCAGCCCCAGCATTTT
NA TRBJ2-7 13 NA TRBV29-1 CSVEGQFFGEQYF NA
TRBD2 TRBJ2-1 16 many TRBV18 CASSPLAGPNRGEQFF TGTGCCAGCTCACCTTTAGCGGGACCCAATCGGGGGGAGCAGTTCTTC
NA TRBJ2-7 15 NA TRBV6-1 CASGQPTGIPYEQYF TGTGCCTCAGGGCAGCCGACGGGTATCCCCTACGAGCAGTACTTC
NA TRBJ2-7 19 NA TRBV21-1 CASTKKAPASGSPGYEQYF TGTGCCAGCACCAAAAAAGCTCCGGCTAGCGGGAGCCCGGGCTACGAGCAGTACTTC
NA TRBJ1-5 13 NA TRBV11-2 CATPRGATQPQHF TGTGCCACCCCCAGAGGGGCCACTCAGCCCCAGCATTTT
NA TRBJ1-4 14 NA TRBV5-1 CASSVGGPNEKLFF TGCGCCAGCAGCGTCGGGGGCCCTAATGAAAAACTGTTTTTT
NA TRBJ2-7 16 NA TRBV28 CASSTPIRAPNYEQYF TGTGCCAGCAGCACCCCTATCCGGGCCCCGAACTACGAGCAGTACTTC
NA TRBJ2-7 15 NA TRBV7-2 CASSLYGSMSYEQYF TGTGCCAGCAGCTTATATGGATCCATGTCCTACGAGCAGTACTTC
NA TRBJ2-3 18 NA TRBV7-2 CASSLPYGTSRSTDTQYF TGTGCCAGCAGCTTACCTTACGGGACTTCGCGGAGCACAGATACGCAGTATTTT
TRBD1 TRBJ2-7 15 few TRBV28 CASSPRTGNSYEQYF TGTGCCAGCAGTCCCAGGACAGGGAACTCCTACGAGCAGTACTTC
TRBD1 TRBJ1-1 17 NA TRBV9 CASSVVPGAGGDTEAFF TGTGCCAGCAGCGTAGTTCCTGGGGCAGGGGGGGACACTGAAGCTTTCTTT
TRBD2 TRBJ2-7 14 NA TRBV5-4 CASSKGLADGKQYF TGTGCCAGCAGCAAGGGACTAGCGGATGGCAAGCAGTACTTC
NA TRBJ1-4 16 NA TRBV18 CASSPPSSGLREKLFF TGTGCCAGCTCACCGCCTTCATCGGGGCTCCGCGAAAAACTGTTTTTT
NA TRBJ1-3 14 NA TRBV28 CASSSVISGNTIYF TGTGCCAGCAGTTCGGTTATCTCTGGAAACACCATATATTTT
NA TRBJ1-2 14 few TRBV4-1 CASSRSDGAYGYTF TGCGCCAGCAGCCGCTCGGATGGGGCATATGGCTACACCTTC
TRBD2 TRBJ2-7 14 NA TRBV29-1 CSVGTSVSSYEQYF TGCAGCGTGGGGACTAGCGTCTCCTCCTACGAGCAGTACTTC
NA TRBJ1-6 13 NA TRBV7-6 CASSLAGDSPLHF TGTGCCAGCAGCCTGGCTGGAGATTCACCCCTCCACTTT
TRBD2 TRBJ2-3 15 NA TRBV6-4 CASSVERGGTDTQYF TGTGCCAGCAGTGTAGAGCGGGGGGGCACAGATACGCAGTATTTT
NA TRBJ1-5 15 few TRBV7-9 CASRRGTSGWEPQHF TGTGCCAGCAGGCGAGGGACAAGTGGATGGGAGCCCCAGCATTTT
NA TRBJ2-1 14 few TRBV4-1 CASSQDPTYNEQFF TGCGCCAGCAGCCAAGACCCAACATACAATGAGCAGTTCTTC
TRBD2 TRBJ2-1 14 NA TRBV11-2 CASSRTSAYNEQFF TGTGCCAGCAGCCGAACTAGCGCCTACAATGAGCAGTTCTTC
NA TRBJ1-2 13 NA TRBV30 CAWSVGRSSGYTF TGTGCCTGGAGTGTAGGCAGGTCTTCTGGCTACACCTTC
NA TRBJ1-1 13 NA TRBV30 CAWRDSLWTEAFF TGTGCCTGGAGGGACAGTCTCTGGACTGAAGCTTTCTTT
NA TRBJ2-7 16 NA TRBV5-4 CASSPRGTKLPYEQYF TGTGCCAGCAGCCCCCGTGGGACCAAACTACCCTACGAGCAGTACTTC
TRBD1 TRBJ2-5 14 NA TRBV7-2 CASSLGTVGETQYF TGTGCCAGCAGCCTAGGGACAGTGGGAGAGACCCAGTACTTC
TRBD2 TRBJ2-1 15 NA TRBV18 CASSPSSGDYNEQFF TGTGCCAGCTCACCATCTAGCGGGGATTACAATGAGCAGTTCTTC
NA TRBJ1-2 12 NA TRBV30 CAWSPSLGGYTF TGTGCCTGGAGTCCGAGCCTGGGGGGCTACACCTTC
TRBD1 TRBJ1-2 12 NA TRBV2 CATTRQGMGYTF TGTGCCACCACTCGACAGGGTATGGGCTACACCTTC
NA TRBJ2-7 12 NA TRBV6-1 CASSSQGFSRYF TGTGCCAGCAGTAGCCAGGGTTTCAGTCGGTACTTC
TRBD1 TRBJ2-7 14 NA TRBV2 CASSVRTGIYEQYF TGTGCCAGCAGTGTAAGGACAGGGATCTACGAGCAGTACTTC
NA TRBJ2-5 15 few TRBV7-8 CASSLVRGGVETQYF TGTGCCAGCAGCTTAGTACGGGGTGGGGTGGAGACCCAGTACTTC
TRBD2 TRBJ2-1 13 many TRBV28 CASSLGGGLEQFF TGTGCCAGCAGCTTAGGCGGGGGGCTTGAGCAGTTCTTC
TRBD1 TRBJ2-5 15 NA TRBV5-8 CASSRPGQGQETQYF TGTGCCAGCAGCAGACCGGGACAGGGACAAGAGACCCAGTACTTC
NA TRBJ1-6 11 NA TRBV20-1 CSAGGVSPLHF TGCAGTGCTGGCGGGGTTTCACCCCTCCACTTT
NA TRBJ1-3 15 NA TRBV4-2 CASSQLQDLGNTIYF TGTGCCAGCAGCCAATTACAGGACCTGGGAAACACCATATATTTT
NA TRBJ2-1 13 NA TRBV27 CASSTTRNNEQFF TGTGCCAGCAGTACGACCCGGAACAATGAGCAGTTCTTC
NA TRBJ1-2 15 NA TRBV4-1 CASSHMSATHYGYTF TGCGCCAGCAGCCACATGTCCGCCACCCACTATGGCTACACCTTC
NA TRBJ2-1 16 NA TRBV7-8 CASSYSDNRPYNEQFF TGTGCCAGCAGCTACTCCGACAACCGCCCCTACAATGAGCAGTTCTTC
NA TRBJ2-1 11 NA TRBV2 CASSQLNEQFF TGTGCCAGCAGTCAACTCAATGAGCAGTTCTTC
TRBD1 TRBJ1-3 16 NA TRBV5-1 CASSLGTVDSGNTIYF TGCGCCAGCAGCTTAGGGACAGTCGACTCTGGAAACACCATATATTTT
NA TRBJ1-2 14 NA TRBV28 CASSLRGANYGYTF TGTGCCAGCAGTTTAAGGGGCGCTAACTATGGCTACACCTTC
NA TRBJ1-2 19 NA TRBV27 CASSEVPAATYRLGDGYTF TGTGCCAGCAGCGAAGTCCCGGCAGCAACGTATCGGCTCGGGGATGGCTACACCTTC
TRBD2 TRBJ2-3 15 NA TRBV6-1 CASSGGTSVTDTQYF TGTGCCAGCAGTGGGGGGACTAGCGTCACAGATACGCAGTATTTT
NA TRBJ2-6 14 NA TRBV4-1 CASSYGSGANVLTF TGCGCCAGCAGCTACGGGTCTGGGGCCAACGTCCTGACTTTC